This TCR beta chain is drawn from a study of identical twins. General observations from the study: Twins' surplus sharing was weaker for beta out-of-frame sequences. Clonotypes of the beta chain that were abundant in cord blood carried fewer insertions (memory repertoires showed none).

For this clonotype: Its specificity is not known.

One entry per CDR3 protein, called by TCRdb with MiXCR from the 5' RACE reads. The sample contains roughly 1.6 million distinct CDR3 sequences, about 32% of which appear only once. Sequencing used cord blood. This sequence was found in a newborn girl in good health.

The CDR3 sequence is CASSEELAGGPPYNEQYF. As DNA, the CDR3 is TGTGCCAGCAGTGAAGAACTAGCGGGAGGGCCGCCCTACAATGAGCAGTACTTC. J is TRBJ2-5 and V is TRBV6-1; 13 nucleotides line up with TRBD2. The J segment lost 11 bases and the V segment lost 1 base, leaving 16 bases of the junction unmatched. Germline assignment: CDR1 MNHNS and CDR2 SASEGT. The CDR3 runs to 18 residues.